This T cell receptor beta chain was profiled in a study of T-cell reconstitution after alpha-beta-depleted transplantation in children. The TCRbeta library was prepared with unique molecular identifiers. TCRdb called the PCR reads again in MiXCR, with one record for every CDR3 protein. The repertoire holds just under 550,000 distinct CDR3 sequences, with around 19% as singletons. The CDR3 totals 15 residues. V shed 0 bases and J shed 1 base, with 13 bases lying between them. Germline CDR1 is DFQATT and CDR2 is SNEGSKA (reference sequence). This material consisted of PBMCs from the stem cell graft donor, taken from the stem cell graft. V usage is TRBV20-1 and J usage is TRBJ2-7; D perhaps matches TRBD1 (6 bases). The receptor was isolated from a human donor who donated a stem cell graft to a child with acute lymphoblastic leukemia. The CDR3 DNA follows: TGCAGTGCTAGAGATTGGCAGGGGTATTCCTACGAGCAGTACTTC. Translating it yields CSARDWQGYSYEQYF.